What follows describes a single T cell receptor (beta chain). Its antigen is not known. The method was immunoSEQ multiplex PCR; TCRdb's version includes in-frame clones alone and lacks a portion of them. The data hold tens of thousands of clones, with around 45% observed a single time. Time point: after neoadjuvant nivolumab, at surgical resection. These newly diagnosed stage II-IVA oral cavity squamous cell carcinoma patients had no prior systemic or radiation treatment. Patients had HPV-negative, locally advanced oral cavity squamous cell carcinoma. This CDR3 region has 9 residues. Trimming stripped 7 bases from V and 6 bases from J, with 6 bases between. Germline values: CDR1 SQVTM, CDR2 ANQGSEA. The sample originates from a study of neoadjuvant anti-PD-1 for oral cavity cancer. About the research overall: Patients without progression received a fourth nivolumab dose around day 43, then surgical resection on days 50-56. Whole-study results and caveats: Larger post-treatment preexisting tumor clones tracked with greater tumor shrinkage.

Specimen: tumor tissue, collected after nivolumab (anti-PD-1) treatment. This chain links TRBV29-1 with TRBJ1-2, with D tentatively TRBD1 (5 bases). This receptor was taken from a person aged 35 to 85 with oral cavity squamous cell carcinoma. CDR3 sequence: CSGGHGYTF. The CDR3 DNA reads as TGCAGCGGGGGCCATGGCTACACCTTC.